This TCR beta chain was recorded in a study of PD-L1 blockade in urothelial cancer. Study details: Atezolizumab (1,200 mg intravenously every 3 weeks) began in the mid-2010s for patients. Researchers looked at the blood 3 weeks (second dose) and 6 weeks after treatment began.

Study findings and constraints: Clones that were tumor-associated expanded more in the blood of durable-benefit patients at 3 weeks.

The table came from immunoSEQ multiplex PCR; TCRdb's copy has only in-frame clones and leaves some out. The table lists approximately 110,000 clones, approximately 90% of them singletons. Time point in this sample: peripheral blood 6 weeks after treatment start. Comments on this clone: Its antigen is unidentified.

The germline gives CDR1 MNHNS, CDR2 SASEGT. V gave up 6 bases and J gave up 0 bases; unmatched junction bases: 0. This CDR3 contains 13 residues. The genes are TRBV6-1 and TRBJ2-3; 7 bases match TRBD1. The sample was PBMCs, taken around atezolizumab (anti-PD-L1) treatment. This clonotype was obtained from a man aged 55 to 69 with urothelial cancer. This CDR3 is CASRDRSTDTQYF. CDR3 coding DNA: TGTGCCAGCAGGGACAGGAGCACAGATACGCAGTATTTT.